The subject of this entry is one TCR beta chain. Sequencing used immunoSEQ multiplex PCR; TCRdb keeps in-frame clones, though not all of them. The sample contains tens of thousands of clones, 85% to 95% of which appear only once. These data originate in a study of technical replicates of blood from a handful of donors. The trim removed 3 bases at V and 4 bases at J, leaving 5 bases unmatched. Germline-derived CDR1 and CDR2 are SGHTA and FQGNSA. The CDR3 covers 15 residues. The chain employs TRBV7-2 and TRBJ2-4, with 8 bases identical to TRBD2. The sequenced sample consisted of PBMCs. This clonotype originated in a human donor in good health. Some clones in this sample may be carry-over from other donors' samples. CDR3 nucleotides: TGTGCCAGCAGCTTTGAATTAGCGGGAAAAAACATTCAGTACTTC. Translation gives CASSFELAGKNIQYF.